The subject of this entry is one T cell receptor beta chain. The target antigen is unknown. Assay used: immunoSEQ multiplex PCR; TCRdb lists only in-frame clones, some missing. Of some 58,000 clones in the sample, 65% to 85% were seen once. The entry originates in a study of OX40 agonist ivuxolimab in advanced cancers. The wider study: With ivuxolimab, an agonistic anti-OX40 (CD134) antibody, patients were treated. Partial responses occurred in three patients (one hepatocellular carcinoma, two cutaneous melanoma).

Trimming left V 3 bases short and J 5 bases short, with 10 bases between. Germline loops: CDR1 MGHDK, CDR2 SYGVNS. The CDR3 length is 14 residues. Sampling of blood occurred at baseline, cycle 4 day 1, and cycle 7 day 1. Study-wide results and caveats: At doses 0.1 to 3.0 mg/kg, CD4+ and CD8+ clones expanded.

The V and J genes are TRBV25-1 and TRBJ2-2; D unresolved. The source is an adult with an advanced solid tumor such as melanoma, head and neck, liver or kidney cancer. The sequences come from CD4+ or CD8+ T cells sorted from blood, collected in a trial of the OX40 agonist ivuxolimab. The CDR3 protein is CASSDPLETGELFF. CDR3 in DNA: TGTGCCAGCAGTGATCCGCTTGAAACCGGGGAGCTGTTTTTT.